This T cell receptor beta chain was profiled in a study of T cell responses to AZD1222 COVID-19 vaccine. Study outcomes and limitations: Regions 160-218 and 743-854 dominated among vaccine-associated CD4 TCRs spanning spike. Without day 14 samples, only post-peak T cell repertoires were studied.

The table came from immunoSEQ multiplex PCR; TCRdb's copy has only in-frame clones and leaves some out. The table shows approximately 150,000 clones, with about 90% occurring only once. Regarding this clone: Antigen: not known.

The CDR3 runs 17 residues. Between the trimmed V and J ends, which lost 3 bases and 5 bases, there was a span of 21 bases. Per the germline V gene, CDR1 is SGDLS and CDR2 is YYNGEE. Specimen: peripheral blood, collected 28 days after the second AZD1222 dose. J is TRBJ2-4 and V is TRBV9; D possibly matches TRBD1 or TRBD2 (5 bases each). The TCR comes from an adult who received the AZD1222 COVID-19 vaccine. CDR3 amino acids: CASSESGDRYSENIQYF. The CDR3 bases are TGTGCCAGCAGCGAATCCGGGGACCGCTATTCAGAAAACATTCAGTACTTC.